The T cell receptor (beta chain) under discussion was sequenced for a study of T cell responses to AZD1222 COVID-19 vaccine. Study-level results: Following two doses of AZD1222, Spike-specific TCR breadth and depth rose. Spike-wide vaccine-associated CD4 TCRs dominated at 160-218 and 743-854. It should be noted that donors were predominantly white British and more often female, and clonal diversity was possibly underestimated.

Turning to this clone: Its specificity is unknown.

This CDR3 region has 14 residues. Germline V gene sequence: CDR1 SNHLY, CDR2 FYNNEI. V was shortened by 6 bases and J by 4 bases, with 12 bases between the two germline ends. Repertoires were generated with immunoSEQ multiplex PCR, while TCRdb's copy carries only in-frame clones and drops some. The repertoire includes around 62,000 clones, roughly 89% of them detected once, and 4% to 5% sits in the top ten. This TCR derives from an adult in good health. V gene TRBV2 combines with J gene TRBJ1-4, with a tentative D call TRBD1 (5 bases). This sample comprised peripheral blood, obtained on day 0 of AZD1222 vaccination. The CDR3 reads CASRSGWSNEKLFF. The CDR3, as DNA: TGTGCCAGCAGGTCAGGGTGGAGTAATGAAAAACTGTTTTTT.